This T cell receptor beta chain was retrieved from a study of T cells in Graves' hyperthyroidism and ophthalmopathy. About the study: Peripheral blood samples were taken at initial diagnosis, prior to any treatment.

Germline V lookup: CDR1 SGHNT, CDR2 YYREEE (reference sequence). The CDR3 consists of 16 residues. The V end lost 10 bases, the J end lost 3 bases, and 20 bases lay between the germline ends. Stability of Graves' hyperthyroidism was defined as absent ophthalmopathy progression within 18 months. Source material for PBMCs was more than 9.5 ml fresh peripheral blood. Authors of the study amplified TCR beta CDR3 regions from RNA transcripts. First-round RT-PCR targeting the TCR CDR3 was performed with the HTBI primer set. Using its own MiXCR run on the multiplex PCR reads, TCRdb lists one record per CDR3 protein. Among about 840,000 distinct CDR3 sequences listed, roughly 37% were seen once.

Sequencing input: blood. The rearrangement uses TRBV5-4 and TRBJ2-6; D unresolved. The receptor comes from a man between 18 and 29 years old with Graves' hyperthyroidism. This CDR3 is CALSGQKTGGANVLTF. The CDR3 DNA sequence: TGTGCCCTATCCGGTCAGAAGACTGGTGGGGCCAACGTCCTGACTTTC.